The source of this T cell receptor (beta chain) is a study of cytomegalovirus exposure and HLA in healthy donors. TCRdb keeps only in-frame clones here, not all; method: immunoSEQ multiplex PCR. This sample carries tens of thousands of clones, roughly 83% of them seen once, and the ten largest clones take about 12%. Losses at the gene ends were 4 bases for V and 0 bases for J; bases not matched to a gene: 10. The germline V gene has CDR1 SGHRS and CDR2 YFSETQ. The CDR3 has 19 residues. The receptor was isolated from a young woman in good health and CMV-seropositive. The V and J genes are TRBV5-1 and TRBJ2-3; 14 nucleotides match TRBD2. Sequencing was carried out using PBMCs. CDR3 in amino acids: CASSPISTSGGASTDTQYF. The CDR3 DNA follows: TGCGCCAGCAGCCCAATTTCGACTAGCGGGGGGGCGAGCACAGATACGCAGTATTTT.